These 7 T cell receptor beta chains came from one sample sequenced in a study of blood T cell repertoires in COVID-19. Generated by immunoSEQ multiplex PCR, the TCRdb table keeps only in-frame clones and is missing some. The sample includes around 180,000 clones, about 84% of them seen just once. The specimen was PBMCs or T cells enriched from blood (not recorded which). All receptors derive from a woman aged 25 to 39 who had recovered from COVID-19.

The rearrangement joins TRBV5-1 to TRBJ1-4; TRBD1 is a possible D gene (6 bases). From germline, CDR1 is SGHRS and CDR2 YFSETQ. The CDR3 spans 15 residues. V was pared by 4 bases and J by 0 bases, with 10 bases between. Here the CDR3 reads CASSPDSATNEKLFF. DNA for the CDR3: TGCGCCAGCAGCCCGGACAGTGCAACTAATGAAAAACTGTTTTTT.

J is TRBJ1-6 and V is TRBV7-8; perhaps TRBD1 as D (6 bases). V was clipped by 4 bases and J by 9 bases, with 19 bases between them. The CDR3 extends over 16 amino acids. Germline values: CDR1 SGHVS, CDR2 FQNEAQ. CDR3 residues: CASSSPGRGSISPLHF. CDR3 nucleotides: TGTGCCAGCAGCTCGCCCGGGAGGGGGTCTATTTCACCCCTCCACTTT.

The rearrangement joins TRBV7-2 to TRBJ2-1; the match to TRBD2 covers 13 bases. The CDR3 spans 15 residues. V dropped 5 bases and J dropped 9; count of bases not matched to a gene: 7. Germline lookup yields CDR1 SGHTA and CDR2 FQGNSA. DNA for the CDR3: TGTGCCAGCAGCCCTACTAGCGGGAGGGATGGTGAGCAGTTCTTC. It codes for CASSPTSGRDGEQFF. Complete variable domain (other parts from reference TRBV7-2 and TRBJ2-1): GAGVSQSPSNKVTEKGKDVELRCDPISGHTALYWYRQSLGQGLEFLIYFQGNSAPDKSGLPSDRFSAERTGGSVSTLTIQRTQQEDSAVYLCASSPTSGRDGEQFFGPGTRLTVL.

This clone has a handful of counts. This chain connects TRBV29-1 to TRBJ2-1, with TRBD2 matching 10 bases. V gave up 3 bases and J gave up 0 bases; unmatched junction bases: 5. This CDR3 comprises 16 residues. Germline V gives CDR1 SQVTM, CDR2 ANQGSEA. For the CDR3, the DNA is TGCAGCGTTGAGGGACTAGCGCCAAGCTCCTACAATGAGCAGTTCTTC. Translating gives CSVEGLAPSSYNEQFF.

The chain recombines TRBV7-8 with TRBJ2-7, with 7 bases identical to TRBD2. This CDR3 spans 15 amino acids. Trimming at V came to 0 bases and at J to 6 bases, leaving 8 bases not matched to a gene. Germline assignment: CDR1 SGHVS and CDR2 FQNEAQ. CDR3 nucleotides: TGTGCCAGCAGCTTAGCCGGGACCCCGGGGGGCGAGCAGTACTTC. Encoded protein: CASSLAGTPGGEQYF.

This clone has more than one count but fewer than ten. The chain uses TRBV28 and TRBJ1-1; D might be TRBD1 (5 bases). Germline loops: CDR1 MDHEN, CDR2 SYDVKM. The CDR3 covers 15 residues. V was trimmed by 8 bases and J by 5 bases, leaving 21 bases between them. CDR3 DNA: TGTGCCAGCCCCCCCCCGGGGGGGGTAGGGACTGAAGCTTTCTTT. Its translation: CASPPPGGVGTEAFF.

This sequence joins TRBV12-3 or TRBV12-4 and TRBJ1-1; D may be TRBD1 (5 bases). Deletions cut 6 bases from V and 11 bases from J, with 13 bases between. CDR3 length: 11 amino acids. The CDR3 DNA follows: TGTGCCAGCAGGCAAACAGGTCCGGCTTTCTTT. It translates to CASRQTGPAFF.